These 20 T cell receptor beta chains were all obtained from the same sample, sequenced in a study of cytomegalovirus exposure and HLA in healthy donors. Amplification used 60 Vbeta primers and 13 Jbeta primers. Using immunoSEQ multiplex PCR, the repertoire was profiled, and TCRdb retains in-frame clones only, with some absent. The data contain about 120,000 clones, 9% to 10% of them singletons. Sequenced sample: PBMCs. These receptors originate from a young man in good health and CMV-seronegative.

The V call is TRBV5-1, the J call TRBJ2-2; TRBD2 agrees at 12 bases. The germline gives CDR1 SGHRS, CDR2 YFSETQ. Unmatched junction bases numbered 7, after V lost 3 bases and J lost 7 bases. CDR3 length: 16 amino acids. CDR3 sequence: CASSSPSGREVGELFF. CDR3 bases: TGCGCCAGCAGCTCTCCTAGCGGGAGGGAAGTCGGGGAGCTGTTTTTT.

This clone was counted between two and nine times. This chain's CDR3 is CATQQRSGTEAFF. The CDR3, as DNA: TGTGCCACCCAGCAGAGGTCAGGGACTGAAGCTTTCTTT. The V gene is TRBV5-6, the J gene TRBJ1-1; TRBD1 is a possible D gene (5 bases). The germline V gene encodes CDR1 SGHDT and CDR2 YYEEEE. V lost 9 bases, J lost 5 bases, and 17 bases lay in between. This CDR3 has 13 residues.

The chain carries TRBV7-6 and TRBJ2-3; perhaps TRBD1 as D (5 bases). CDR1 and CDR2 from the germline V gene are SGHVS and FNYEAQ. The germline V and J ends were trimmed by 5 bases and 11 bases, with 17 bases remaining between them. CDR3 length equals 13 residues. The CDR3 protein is CASSPHPETGQYF. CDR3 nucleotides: TGTGCCAGCAGCCCGCACCCAGAAACAGGGCAGTATTTT.

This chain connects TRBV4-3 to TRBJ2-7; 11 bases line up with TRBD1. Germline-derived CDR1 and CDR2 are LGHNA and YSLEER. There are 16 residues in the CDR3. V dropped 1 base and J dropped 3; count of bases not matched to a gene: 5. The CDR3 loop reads CASSQGGQGAIYEQYF. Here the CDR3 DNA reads TGCGCCAGCAGCCAAGGAGGACAGGGGGCCATCTACGAGCAGTACTTC.

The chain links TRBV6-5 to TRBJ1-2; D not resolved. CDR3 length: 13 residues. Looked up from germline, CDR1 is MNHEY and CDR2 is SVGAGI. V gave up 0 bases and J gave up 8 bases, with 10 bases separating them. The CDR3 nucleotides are TGTGCCAGCAGTTACTCCGAGGGTCGGGGCTACACCTTC. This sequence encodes CASSYSEGRGYTF.

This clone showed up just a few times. The CDR3 here is CASSGQGFSGNTIYF. The DNA for the CDR3 is TGTGCCAGTAGCGGACAGGGTTTCTCTGGAAACACCATATATTTT. V usage is TRBV19 and J usage is TRBJ1-3; 8 bases map to TRBD1. The V and J ends lost 6 bases and 0 bases, in that order; junction bases with no gene match: 4. From germline, CDR1 is LNHDA and CDR2 SQIVND (reference sequence). The CDR3 is 15 amino acids.

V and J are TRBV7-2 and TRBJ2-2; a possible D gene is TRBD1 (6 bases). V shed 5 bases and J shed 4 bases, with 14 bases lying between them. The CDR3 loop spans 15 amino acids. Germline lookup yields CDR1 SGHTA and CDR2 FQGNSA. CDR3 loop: CASSRDRLATGELFF. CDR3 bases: TGTGCCAGCAGCAGAGACAGGCTAGCCACCGGGGAGCTGTTTTTT. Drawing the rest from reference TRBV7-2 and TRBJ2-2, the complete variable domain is GAGVSQSPSNKVTEKGKDVELRCDPISGHTALYWYRQSLGQGLEFLIYFQGNSAPDKSGLPSDRFSAERTGGSVSTLTIQRTQQEDSAVYLCASSRDRLATGELFFGEGSRLTVL.

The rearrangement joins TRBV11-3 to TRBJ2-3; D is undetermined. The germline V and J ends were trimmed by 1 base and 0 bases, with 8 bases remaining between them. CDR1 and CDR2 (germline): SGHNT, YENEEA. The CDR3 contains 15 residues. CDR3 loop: CASSLGQTSTDTQYF. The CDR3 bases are TGTGCCAGCAGCTTAGGCCAGACTAGCACAGATACGCAGTATTTT.

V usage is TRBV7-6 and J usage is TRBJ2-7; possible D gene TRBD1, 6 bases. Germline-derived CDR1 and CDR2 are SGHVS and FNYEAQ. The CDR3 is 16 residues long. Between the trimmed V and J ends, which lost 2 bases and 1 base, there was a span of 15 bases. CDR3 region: CASSLREDSVSYEQYF. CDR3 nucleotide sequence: TGTGCCAGCAGCTTACGAGAGGACAGTGTTTCCTACGAGCAGTACTTC. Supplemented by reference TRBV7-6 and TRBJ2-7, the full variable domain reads GAGVSQSPRYKVTKRGQDVALRCDPISGHVSLYWYRQALGQGPEFLTYFNYEAQQDKSGLPNDRFSAERPEGSISTLTIQRTEQRDSAMYRCASSLREDSVSYEQYFGPGTRLTVT.

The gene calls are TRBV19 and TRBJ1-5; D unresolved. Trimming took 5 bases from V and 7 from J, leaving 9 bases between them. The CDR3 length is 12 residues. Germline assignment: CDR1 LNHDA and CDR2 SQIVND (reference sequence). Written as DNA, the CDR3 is TGTGCCAGTAGTGCCACAAAGCAGCCCCAGCATTTT. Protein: CASSATKQPQHF.

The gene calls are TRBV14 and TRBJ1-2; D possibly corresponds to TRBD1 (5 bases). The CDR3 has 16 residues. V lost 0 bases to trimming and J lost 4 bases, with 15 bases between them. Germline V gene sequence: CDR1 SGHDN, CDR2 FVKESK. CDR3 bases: TGTGCCAGCAGCCAAGATCTTCGGGGGGACCGCTATGGCTACACCTTC. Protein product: CASSQDLRGDRYGYTF.

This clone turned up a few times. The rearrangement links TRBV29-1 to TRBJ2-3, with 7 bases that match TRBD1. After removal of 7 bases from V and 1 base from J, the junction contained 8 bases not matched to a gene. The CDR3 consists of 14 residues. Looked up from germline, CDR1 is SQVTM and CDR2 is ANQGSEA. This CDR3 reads CSAVGQTGTDTQYF. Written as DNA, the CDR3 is TGCAGCGCCGTGGGACAGACCGGCACAGATACGCAGTATTTT.

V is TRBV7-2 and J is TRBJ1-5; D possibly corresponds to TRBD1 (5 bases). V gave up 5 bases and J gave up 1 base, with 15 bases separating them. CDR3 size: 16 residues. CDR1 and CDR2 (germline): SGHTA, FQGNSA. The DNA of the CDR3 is TGTGCCAGCAGCCCCGGGGGGTCGGGAAGCAATCAGCCCCAGCATTTT. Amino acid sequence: CASSPGGSGSNQPQHF.

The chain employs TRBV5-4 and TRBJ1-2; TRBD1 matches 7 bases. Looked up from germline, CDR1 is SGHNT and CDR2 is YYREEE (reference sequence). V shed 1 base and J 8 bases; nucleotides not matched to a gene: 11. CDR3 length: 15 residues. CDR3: CASSLYSGGVRGYTF. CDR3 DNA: TGTGCCAGCAGCTTGTATTCAGGGGGAGTGCGAGGCTACACCTTC.

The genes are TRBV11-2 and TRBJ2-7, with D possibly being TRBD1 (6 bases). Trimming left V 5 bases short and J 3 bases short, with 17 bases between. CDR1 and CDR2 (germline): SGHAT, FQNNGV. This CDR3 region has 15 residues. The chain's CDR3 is CASSESRDTRYEQYF. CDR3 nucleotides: TGTGCCAGCAGCGAAAGCCGGGACACGCGCTACGAGCAGTACTTC.

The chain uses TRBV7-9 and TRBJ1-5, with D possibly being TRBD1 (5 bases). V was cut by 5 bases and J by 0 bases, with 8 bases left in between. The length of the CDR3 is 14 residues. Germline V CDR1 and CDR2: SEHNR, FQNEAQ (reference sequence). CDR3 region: CASSPTDSNQPQHF. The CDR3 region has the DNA TGTGCCAGCAGCCCGACAGATAGCAATCAGCCCCAGCATTTT.

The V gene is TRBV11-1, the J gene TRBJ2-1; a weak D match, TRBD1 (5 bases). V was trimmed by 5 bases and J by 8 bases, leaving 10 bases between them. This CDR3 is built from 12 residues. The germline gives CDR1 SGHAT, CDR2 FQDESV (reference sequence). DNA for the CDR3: TGTGCCAGCAGCCAAAACAGGTATGAGCAGTTCTTC. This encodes CASSQNRYEQFF.

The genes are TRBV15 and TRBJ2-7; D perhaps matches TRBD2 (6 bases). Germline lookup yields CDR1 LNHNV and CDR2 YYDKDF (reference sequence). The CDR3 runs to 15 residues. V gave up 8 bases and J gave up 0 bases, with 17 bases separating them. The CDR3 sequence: CATEEGNGASYEQYF. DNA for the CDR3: TGTGCCACCGAGGAGGGTAACGGGGCCTCCTACGAGCAGTACTTC.

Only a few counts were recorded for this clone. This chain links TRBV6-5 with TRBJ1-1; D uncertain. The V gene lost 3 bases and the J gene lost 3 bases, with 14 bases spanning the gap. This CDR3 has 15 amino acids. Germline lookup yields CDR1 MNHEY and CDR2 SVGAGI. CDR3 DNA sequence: TGTGCCAGCAGTTATAGGGCCCCGAGGGACACTGAAGCTTTCTTT. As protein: CASSYRAPRDTEAFF.

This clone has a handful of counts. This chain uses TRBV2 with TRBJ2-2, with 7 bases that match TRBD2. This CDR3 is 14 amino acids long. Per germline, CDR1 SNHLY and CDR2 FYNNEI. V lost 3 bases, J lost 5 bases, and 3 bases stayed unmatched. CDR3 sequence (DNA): TGTGCCAGCAGTGAGGGGGGGGGAACCGGGGAGCTGTTTTTT. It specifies CASSEGGGTGELFF.